This is a list of T cell receptor beta chains from one sample in a study of cytomegalovirus exposure and HLA in healthy donors. Sequencing was performed with immunoSEQ multiplex PCR; in TCRdb, only in-frame clones are kept and a portion is missing. The table lists just under 150,000 clones, around 90% of them singletons. Sequenced input: PBMCs. The receptors were gathered from a man younger than 35 in good health and CMV-seropositive. Each CDR3 is given with its conserved first and last residue. A D gene is named only where the DNA matches it firmly. Clone size is shown for a subset of rows, as once, few, many or a class of expanded clone.

j_gene	v_gene	abundance	d_gene	CDR3nt	CDR3aa
TRBJ2-7	TRBV30	once	TRBD1	TGTGCCTGGAGTGTTCCAGGGGGAAATACCTACGAGCAGTACTTC	CAWSVPGGNTYEQYF
TRBJ1-1	TRBV19	NA	NA	TGTGCCAGTAGTTCTTACATAAAGAACACTGAAGCTTTCTTT	CASSSYIKNTEAFF
TRBJ1-2	TRBV28	NA	TRBD1	TGTGCCAGCAGTTCGGGACAGGGAATGAGGGAGAATGGCTACACCTTC	CASSSGQGMRENGYTF
TRBJ2-1	TRBV19	NA	NA	TGTGCCAGTGGAAGCGGGCCCAGCTCCTACAATGAGCAGTTCTTC	CASGSGPSSYNEQFF
TRBJ1-2	TRBV11-2	NA	NA	TGTGCCAGCAGCCGTTTGCGGGAGTATGGCTACACCTTC	CASSRLREYGYTF
TRBJ1-2	TRBV19	NA	TRBD1	TGTGCCAGTAGTAGGACAGGGAAGATTGGCTACACCTTC	CASSRTGKIGYTF
TRBJ1-2	TRBV25-1	NA	NA	TGTGCCAGCAGTGAACCAGGGAGGTATGGCTACACCTTC	CASSEPGRYGYTF
TRBJ1-1	TRBV27	NA	NA	TGTGCCAGCAGTTCCGTGAACACTGAAGCTTTCTTT	CASSSVNTEAFF
TRBJ1-5	TRBV5-6	once	NA	TGTGCCAGCAGCTTTACCGCAGGGAATCAGCCCCAGCATTTT	CASSFTAGNQPQHF
TRBJ1-1	TRBV7-2	once	NA	TGTGCCAGCAGCACCCGACAGGACACAGTGGGAGCTTTCTTT	CASSTRQDTVGAFF
TRBJ2-3	TRBV7-9	NA	TRBD1	TGTGCCAGCAGCCCTCGGACAGGGACTCCTACATACACAGATACGCAGTATTTT	CASSPRTGTPTYTDTQYF
TRBJ2-1	TRBV5-1	once	TRBD2	TGCGCCAGCAGCTTGGCAGGACTAGCCGCCGGAAATGAGCAGTTCTTC	CASSLAGLAAGNEQFF
TRBJ2-1	TRBV9	NA	TRBD1	TGTGCCAGCAGCCTCCGGGACAGGCTGAACAATGAGCAGTTCTTC	CASSLRDRLNNEQFF
TRBJ2-7	TRBV5-5	NA	TRBD1	TGTGCCAGCCTTAGGGGGACAGACACCTACGAGCAGTACTTC	CASLRGTDTYEQYF
TRBJ1-5	TRBV4-1	once	TRBD1	TGCGCCAGCAGCCAAGATTCTGGGACAGGGGGCGATCAGCCCCAGCATTTT	CASSQDSGTGGDQPQHF
TRBJ1-3	TRBV6-1	NA	NA	TGTGCCAGCAGCCCTGAGAACACCATATATTTT	CASSPENTIYF
TRBJ1-2	TRBV6-1	few	TRBD1	TGTGCCAGCAGTGAAGCCGGACAGGCCTATGGCTACACCTTC	CASSEAGQAYGYTF